This T cell receptor beta chain originates from a study of tumor-infiltrating T cells and Merkel cell polyomavirus (TCRdb year 2017). About the study as a whole: In Merkel cell carcinoma patients, the study investigated CD8+ T cells specific for the Merkel cell polyomavirus KLL epitope. Disease stage at presentation varied among the patients, and patient follow-up lasted a median of approximately 2.5 years, ranging from about 1.1 to 6.0 years. TRB sequencing covered KLL-tetramer-sorted cells from blood or tumor-infiltrating lymphocytes in around 15 samples, plus 12 matched whole-tumor samples. Across the study, one tumor sample was a frozen nodal tumor digest and one was a flash-frozen core biopsy of a metastasis. The therapies patients received were varied and non-standardized, including chemotherapy, radiation and immunotherapies. Most whole-tumor samples were obtained as 25-micron curls cut from formalin-fixed, paraffin-embedded tissue blocks.

Libraries were prepared through the immunoSEQ multiplex PCR assay. Adaptive Biotechnologies (Seattle, WA) carried out genomic DNA extraction, TRB sequencing and normalization. The original pipeline was this. Clonality was computed as one minus Shannon entropy of productive TRB sequences normalized by log2 of unique productive sequences. KLL-specific clonotypes in tumors were identified by matching TCRbeta CDR3 amino acid sequences with those from each patient's tetramer-sorted sample. As stored in TCRdb, this immuneACCESS dataset retains in-frame rearrangements with V and J assigned. A fraction of the clones does not appear; measured against another copy, unresolved V genes explain less than half of the discrepancy, and the remainder lacks a known reason. Clonal size and the V and J genes are those of that table, whereas D and trimming came from the DNA. This sample is represented by 25,000 or so clones; 70% to 90% of them were singletons. Roughly 2.6% of the sample lies in the top ten.

By immunohistochemistry, the tumors of all patients showed robust positive staining for Merkel cell polyomavirus Large T antigen. The study included approximately 13 Merkel cell carcinoma patients whose blood and/or cultured TIL contained robust KLL-tetramer+ populations exceeding 0.04% of CD8+ T cells. Every patient was Caucasian, and patient ages ranged from roughly 50 to 80 years, with a median of around 60 years. Lymph node tumors were analyzed for patients with unknown primaries who presented with nodal disease, or when insufficient primary tissue was available. CDR1 and CDR2, per the germline V gene, are MDHEN and SYDVKM. Including the terminal cysteine and phenylalanine, the CDR3 comprises 12 residues. Solely the CDR3 DNA is kept, with 36 bases framed from the first base. The junction shows trimming of 2 bases on V and 3 bases on J, plus 4 bases between the germline ends. On the study overall, not on this receptor specifically: The small sample size of the study (n ≈ 13 patients) is recognized as a limitation. Significantly improved MCC-specific survival was associated with a higher fraction of KLL-specific T cells within tumors (roughly 1.9-20% versus 0-0.14%). A significant MCC-specific survival advantage (P = 0.0051) was associated with tumors having more unique KLL-specific clonotypes (roughly 5-108 vs 0-3). KLL-specific TRB repertoires proved diverse and largely private: among around 410 unique sequences, only one clonotype was public, and two patients shared that clonotype. Because the study covered only a single viral epitope, T cells targeting other Merkel cell polyomavirus epitopes were not captured.

About this clone itself: The antigen it binds to is not known. It has no much larger one-base neighbor in the sample; base qualities were not kept.

The V and J segments used are TRBV28 and TRBJ1-2; too little of a D gene remains to name it. Sequencing was done on a sample of lymph node tissue. This clonotype was sampled from a man aged 45-60 years with Merkel cell carcinoma. At the DNA level, the sequence is TGTGCCAGCAGTTTAGGAGACTATGGCTACACCTTC. This gives the protein CASSLGDYGYTF.